The clone carrying this T cell receptor (beta chain) was seen only once. Assignment of participants to cohorts was predicated upon participant-reported clinical history. Exposed participants came across a COVID-19 case within 2 weeks before study entry. In the original analysis: Reference gene primers were amplified, and this amplification served to estimate nucleated cell counts. Data came from immunoSEQ multiplex PCR; TCRdb stores just in-frame clones and leaves some out. V and J calls plus clone size are reproduced from that table; the DNA served to infer D and trimming. The sample yields about 320,000 clones, 90% to 95% seen once. The sample is drawn from a study of blood T cell repertoires in COVID-19. Looking at the study overall: Samples of COVID-19 (acute and convalescent) were obtained from the United States, Italy and Spain.

The CDR3 length is 13 residues. V lost 6 bases and J 7 bases, leaving 12 bases between the germline ends. Sequenced material: PBMCs or T cells enriched from blood (not recorded which). The rearrangement uses TRBV12-3 or TRBV12-4 and TRBJ2-2; no clear D. The TCR sequence derives from a woman under 40 who had been exposed to COVID-19. Here the CDR3 DNA reads TGTGCCAGCAGAGTAGGAGTGAGCGGGGAGCTGTTTTTT. Translated, it gives CASRVGVSGELFF.